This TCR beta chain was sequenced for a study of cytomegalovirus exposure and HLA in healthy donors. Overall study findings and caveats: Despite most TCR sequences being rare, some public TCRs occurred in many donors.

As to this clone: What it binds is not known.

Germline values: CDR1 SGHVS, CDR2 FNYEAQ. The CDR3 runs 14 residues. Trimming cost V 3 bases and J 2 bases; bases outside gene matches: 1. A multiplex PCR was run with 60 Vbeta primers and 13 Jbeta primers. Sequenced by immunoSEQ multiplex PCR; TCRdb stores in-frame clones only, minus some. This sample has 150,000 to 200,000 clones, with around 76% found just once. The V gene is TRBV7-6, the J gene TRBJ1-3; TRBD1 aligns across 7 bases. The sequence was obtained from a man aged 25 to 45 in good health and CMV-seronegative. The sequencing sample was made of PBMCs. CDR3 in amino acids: CASSFRGTGNTIYF. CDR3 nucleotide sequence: TGTGCCAGCAGCTTCAGGGGGACTGGAAACACCATATATTTT.